The entry that follows covers one T cell receptor beta chain sequence. Being one base from a much bigger clone, this may be a read error. Taking roughly 20-32 mg of unsorted bulk tissue, the authors co-extracted RNA and DNA. A constant-region primer primed TCR beta cDNA synthesis from 450 to 550 ng of total RNA. A slightly modified ARM-PCR protocol with three nested multiplex PCR rounds produced these TCR beta libraries. PCR rounds one and two used TRBV1-TRBV30 forward primers with a C-beta reverse primer for approximately 11 cycles each. MiXCR, run by TCRdb on the multiplex PCR reads, gives a single entry per CDR3 protein. Here the sample spans about 120,000 distinct CDR3 sequences, nearly 70% being singletons. Germline assignment: CDR1 MDHEN and CDR2 SYDVKM. The CDR3 loop spans 13 amino acids. V was cut by 5 bases and J by 3 bases, with 11 bases left in between. This specimen comes from a study of tumor-infiltrating lymphocytes in primary liver carcinoma. About the research overall: Donors had hepatocellular carcinoma or combined HCC and intrahepatic cholangiocarcinoma. Samples returned roughly 3.5 to 7.5 million productive TCRbeta reads, a yield that was similar across tissue types.

The chain has TRBV28 and TRBJ2-7, with D tentatively TRBD1 (6 bases). The specimen sequenced was tumor-adjacent normal liver tissue. The clonotype comes from a woman in her fifties or sixties with primary liver carcinoma and hepatitis B virus infection. The CDR3 sequence is CASSLIGGYEQYF. The DNA for the CDR3 is TGTGCCAGCAGTCTGATAGGGGGCTACGAGCAGTACTTC.